A single sample is the source of the 15 T cell receptor beta chains below, sequenced in a study of T cell responses to AZD1222 COVID-19 vaccine. Repertoires were generated with immunoSEQ multiplex PCR, while TCRdb's copy carries only in-frame clones and drops some. The table has 95,000 to 120,000 clones, approximately 89% seen once. The sequences come from peripheral blood, collected on day 0 of MenACWY control vaccination. These receptors all stem from an adult in good health.

The chain links TRBV11-2 to TRBJ2-7; D might be TRBD2 (6 bases). The CDR3 loop spans 13 amino acids. Trimming left V 5 bases short and J 4 bases short, with 12 bases between. Germline V gene lookup returns CDR1 SGHAT and CDR2 FQNNGV. CDR3 nucleotides: TGTGCCAGCAGCCGGCCGGGGGTATACGAGCAGTACTTC. It encodes CASSRPGVYEQYF.

This clone was observed once. The chain joins TRBV5-1 to TRBJ1-1; D uncertain. CDR3 size: 13 residues. CDR1 is SGHRS and CDR2 is YFSETQ in the germline V gene. Trimming cost V 4 bases and J 1 base, with 8 bases left between them. The CDR3 DNA follows: TGCGCCAGCAGCATTGTGCCGAACACTGAAGCTTTCTTT. Protein sequence: CASSIVPNTEAFF.

This clone was seen a handful of times. The chain has TRBV5-4 and TRBJ2-3, with a tentative D call TRBD2 (7 bases). Trimming took 0 bases from V and 0 from J, leaving 14 bases between them. Germline CDR1 is SGHNT and CDR2 is YYREEE (reference sequence). The CDR3 contains 17 residues. This CDR3 reads CASSLGSGTTSTDTQYF. CDR3 coding DNA: TGTGCCAGCAGCTTGGGGAGCGGGACAACCAGCACAGATACGCAGTATTTT.

The chain couples TRBV30 to TRBJ1-2; no reliable D call. In germline, CDR1 is GTSNPN, CDR2 SVGIG (reference sequence). Trimming pared 4 bases from V and 6 bases from J, leaving 15 bases between. The CDR3 consists of 13 residues. Here the CDR3 DNA reads TGTGCCTGGACGGATGGTAGGGAAGATGGCTACACCTTC. Its translation is CAWTDGREDGYTF. The full variable domain, with the rest looked up from reference TRBV30 and TRBJ1-2, is SQTIHQWPATLVQPVGSPLSLECTVEGTSNPNLYWYRQAAGRGLQLLFYSVGIGQISSEVPQNLSASRPQDRQFILSSKKLLLSDSGFYLCAWTDGREDGYTFGSGTRLTVV.

The gene calls are TRBV4-2 and TRBJ2-7; tentatively, D is TRBD1 (6 bases). The length of the CDR3 is 12 residues. Germline V gives CDR1 LGHNA, CDR2 YNFKEQ. With 4 bases removed from V and 2 bases from J, the gap between germline ends came to 6 bases. CDR3 sequence reads: CASSRGPYEQYF. The CDR3 DNA is TGTGCCAGCAGCCGGGGGCCCTACGAGCAGTACTTC.

J is TRBJ1-3 and V is TRBV7-9; TRBD1 matches 7 bases. The CDR3 sequence is 15 residues long. The trim removed 5 bases at V and 4 bases at J, leaving 8 bases unmatched. Germline V gene sequence: CDR1 SEHNR, CDR2 FQNEAQ (reference sequence). CDR3 region: CASSRDRVGGNTIYF. DNA of the CDR3: TGTGCCAGCAGCCGCGACAGGGTCGGGGGAAACACCATATATTTT.

This rearrangement joins TRBV30 to TRBJ1-1; 8 nucleotides agree with TRBD1. Looked up from germline, CDR1 is GTSNPN and CDR2 is SVGIG (reference sequence). V trimming: 3 bases; J trimming: 4 bases; junction bases outside the gene matches: 10. The CDR3 sequence is 15 residues long. The CDR3 protein is CAWRRQGRSSTEAFF. In DNA, the CDR3 is TGTGCCTGGAGAAGACAGGGGCGAAGCAGCACTGAAGCTTTCTTT. Using reference TRBV30 and TRBJ1-1 for the parts outside the CDR3, the full variable domain is SQTIHQWPATLVQPVGSPLSLECTVEGTSNPNLYWYRQAAGRGLQLLFYSVGIGQISSEVPQNLSASRPQDRQFILSSKKLLLSDSGFYLCAWRRQGRSSTEAFFGQGTRLTVV.

This chain joins TRBV7-2 and TRBJ1-6; D ambiguous. V was cut by 5 bases and J by 3 bases, with 14 bases left in between. The CDR3 is 16 residues long. Germline V CDR1 and CDR2: SGHTA, FQGNSA. The CDR3 region has the DNA TGTGCCAGCAGCGCCCTTGCCCAGAGCTATAATTCACCCCTCCACTTT. Translated: CASSALAQSYNSPLHF.

J is TRBJ2-3 and V is TRBV7-2, with D possibly matching TRBD1 (6 bases). CDR3 length: 15 amino acids. Per the germline V gene, CDR1 is SGHTA and CDR2 is FQGNSA. V lost 3 bases and J 0 bases, leaving 10 bases between the germline ends. CDR3 bases: TGTGCCAGCAGCTTTGGGGGCCCTAGCACAGATACGCAGTATTTT. Encoded protein: CASSFGGPSTDTQYF.

This chain joins TRBV2 and TRBJ2-5, with TRBD2 identical over 13 bases. V lost 4 bases and J lost 5; bases outside the gene matches: 1. Germline V gene lookup returns CDR1 SNHLY and CDR2 FYNNEI. The CDR3 spans 14 residues. CDR3 sequence (DNA): TGTGCCAGCAGTGGACTAGCGGGGGGCGAGACCCAGTACTTC. It translates to CASSGLAGGETQYF.

This chain joins TRBV6-2 or TRBV6-3 and TRBJ1-1; D ambiguous. From germline, CDR1 is MNHEY and CDR2 SVGEGT. The CDR3 covers 14 residues. V lost 4 bases to trimming and J lost 0 bases, with 9 bases between them. This chain's CDR3 is CASSSRVVNTEAFF. For the CDR3, the DNA is TGTGCCAGCAGTTCCCGAGTGGTGAACACTGAAGCTTTCTTT.

The chain employs TRBV18 and TRBJ1-1; tentative D call: TRBD1 (5 bases). Germline V gene data show CDR1 as KGHSH and CDR2 as LQKENI. CDR3 length equals 14 residues. V was clipped by 2 bases and J by 3 bases, with 10 bases between them. The CDR3 spells CASSPDRSDTEAFF. In DNA form, the CDR3 reads TGTGCCAGCTCACCAGACAGATCAGACACTGAAGCTTTCTTT.

This chain connects TRBV20-1 to TRBJ2-5; D not certain. CDR3 length: 14 amino acids. Germline V CDR1 and CDR2: DFQATT, SNEGSKA (reference sequence). Trimming stripped 3 bases from V and 1 base from J, with 12 bases between. CDR3 amino acids: CSASPQPIQETQYF. In nucleotides, the CDR3 is TGCAGTGCTAGTCCCCAGCCAATCCAAGAGACCCAGTACTTC.

The table lists this clone with a count of one. The chain uses TRBV5-6 and TRBJ1-5; tentatively, D is TRBD1 (6 bases). V shed 0 bases and J shed 3 bases, with 10 bases lying between them. Germline CDR1 reads SGHDT; CDR2 reads YYEEEE. The CDR3 totals 15 residues. CDR3 protein: CASSLEGGYNQPQHF. The CDR3 nucleotides read TGTGCCAGCAGCTTGGAGGGGGGATACAATCAGCCCCAGCATTTT. Combining the CDR3 with reference TRBV5-6 and TRBJ1-5 gives the whole variable domain DAGVTQSPTHLIKTRGQQVTLRCSPKSGHDTVSWYQQALGQGPQFIFQYYEEEERQRGNFPDRFSGHQFPNYSSELNVNALLLGDSALYLCASSLEGGYNQPQHFGDGTRLSIL.

The rearrangement joins TRBV3-1 (or the pseudogene TRBV3-2) to TRBJ1-1; tentative D call: TRBD1 (5 bases). CDR1 and CDR2 (germline): LGHDT, YNNKEL (reference sequence). The CDR3 totals 15 residues. The V end was cut by 0 bases, the J end by 6 bases, with 14 bases between. CDR3 amino acids: CASSQDREGLSEAFF. CDR3 DNA sequence: TGTGCCAGCAGCCAAGACCGGGAGGGGTTGTCTGAAGCTTTCTTT.